Listed below are T cell receptor beta chains from one sample, sequenced in a study of OX40 agonist ivuxolimab in advanced cancers. The repertoire was sequenced with immunoSEQ multiplex PCR; TCRdb's copy has only in-frame clones and lacks some. The profile shows approximately 40,000 clones, roughly 83% of them singletons. Sequencing was performed on CD4+ or CD8+ T cells sorted from blood, taken in a trial of the OX40 agonist ivuxolimab. The receptors were sampled from an adult with an advanced solid tumor such as melanoma, head and neck, liver or kidney cancer. Each CDR3 is given with its conserved first and last residue. The D gene is left open where the match is weak. Size tells how often a clone was seen (once, few, many) or the class of an expanded clone, and some rows leave it out.

j_call,d_call,v_call,clone_size,cdr3_aa,cdr3_nt
TRBJ2-7,-,TRBV19,-,CASSAGDIYEQYF,TGTGCCAGTAGTGCCGGGGACATATACGAGCAGTACTTC
TRBJ2-5,-,TRBV7-9,-,CASSQDSYQETQYF,TGTGCCAGCAGTCAAGACAGCTACCAAGAGACCCAGTACTTC
TRBJ2-1,-,TRBV7-6,-,CASSPGTWHEQFF,TGTGCCAGCAGCCCTGGGACTTGGCATGAGCAGTTCTTC
TRBJ2-7,TRBD1,TRBV10-3,once,CAITADRASYEQYF,TGTGCCATCACCGCGGACAGGGCCTCCTACGAGCAGTACTTC
TRBJ2-7,TRBD2,TRBV27,-,CASSFGLAGGGDEQYF,TGTGCCAGCAGTTTTGGGCTAGCGGGAGGCGGCGACGAGCAGTACTTC
TRBJ2-7,-,TRBV2,-,CASSPGQYYEQYF,TGTGCCAGCAGCCCAGGACAGTACTACGAGCAGTACTTC
TRBJ1-1,-,TRBV27,-,CASGAVPEAFF,TGTGCCAGCGGCGCAGTCCCTGAAGCTTTCTTT
TRBJ1-2,-,TRBV9,-,CASSVAVRPAYGYTF,TGTGCCAGCAGCGTAGCGGTCAGGCCGGCCTATGGCTACACCTTC
TRBJ2-2,TRBD2,TRBV27,-,CASSAGTSRGELFF,TGTGCCAGCAGTGCCGGGACTAGTAGGGGGGAGCTGTTTTTT
TRBJ2-7,-,TRBV9,-,CASSVDPGTYEQYF,TGTGCCAGCAGCGTAGACCCGGGAACCTACGAGCAGTACTTC
TRBJ1-2,-,TRBV27,-,CASSFSGPGAGSGYTF,TGTGCCAGCAGTTTCTCCGGTCCGGGGGCGGGAAGTGGCTACACCTTC
TRBJ2-7,-,TRBV27,-,CASATPGFSSYEQYF,TGTGCCAGCGCAACACCAGGGTTTAGCTCCTACGAGCAGTACTTC
TRBJ2-7,-,TRBV7-6,-,CASSLLAGAGYEQYF,TGTGCCAGCAGCTTATTGGCGGGGGCCGGGTACGAGCAGTACTTC
TRBJ1-1,-,TRBV25-1,few,CASRDSLTEAFF,TGTGCCAGCAGGGACAGTCTTACTGAAGCTTTCTTT
TRBJ2-1,TRBD1,TRBV29-1,-,CSVAGRQGFQYNEQFF,TGCAGCGTTGCCGGCCGACAGGGGTTCCAATACAATGAGCAGTTCTTC
TRBJ2-7,-,TRBV6-1,-,CASRDRGGYEQYF,TGTGCCAGCAGAGATAGGGGAGGCTACGAGCAGTACTTC
TRBJ2-7,TRBD1,TRBV19,-,CASSISPDRRNEQYF,TGTGCCAGTAGTATCTCACCGGACAGGCGAAACGAGCAGTACTTC
TRBJ2-5,TRBD2,TRBV27,-,CASSLLSGRGDQETQYF,TGTGCCAGCAGTTTACTTAGCGGGAGAGGGGATCAAGAGACCCAGTACTTC
TRBJ1-2,-,TRBV5-4,-,CASSPVWTDGFYGYTF,TGTGCCAGCAGCCCGGTGTGGACAGACGGTTTCTATGGCTACACCTTC
TRBJ2-5,TRBD2,TRBV11-2,-,CASRGLEETQYF,TGTGCCAGCAGGGGACTAGAGGAGACCCAGTACTTC
TRBJ1-5,-,TRBV27,-,CASSWSAGYNQPQHF,TGTGCCAGCAGTTGGTCTGCAGGGTACAATCAGCCCCAGCATTTT
TRBJ2-5,TRBD1,TRBV27,few,CASSLSAPTGGKETQYF,TGTGCCAGCAGTTTAAGTGCCCCGACAGGGGGCAAGGAGACCCAGTACTTC
TRBJ2-7,-,TRBV7-2,-,CASSLSRMGEQYF,TGTGCCAGCAGCTTATCCAGAATGGGCGAGCAGTACTTC
TRBJ1-6,TRBD1,TRBV7-3,-,CASSTGVYNSPLHF,TGTGCCAGCTCAACAGGGGTCTATAATTCACCCCTCCACTTT
TRBJ2-1,-,TRBV19,-,CASSLRWVALYNEQFF,TGTGCCAGTAGTCTAAGATGGGTGGCCCTATACAATGAGCAGTTCTTC
TRBJ1-1,-,TRBV6-5,few,CATLWTEAFF,TGTGCCACCCTATGGACTGAAGCTTTCTTT
TRBJ1-2,-,TRBV7-9,few,CASSGGEDGYTF,TGTGCCAGCAGCGGAGGGGAAGATGGCTACACCTTC
TRBJ2-7,TRBD2,TRBV27,-,CASSLGLAGGGYEQYF,TGTGCCAGCAGTTTAGGTCTAGCGGGAGGTGGGTACGAGCAGTACTTC
TRBJ2-2,TRBD1,TRBV28,-,CASSTGTENTGELFF,TGTGCCAGCAGTACAGGGACAGAGAACACCGGGGAGCTGTTTTTT
TRBJ2-7,-,TRBV28,-,CASSFGLVSSYEQYF,TGTGCCAGCAGTTTCGGACTCGTGAGCTCCTACGAGCAGTACTTC
TRBJ2-1,-,TRBV19,-,CASSVDEEAYNEQFF,TGTGCCAGTAGTGTGGATGAAGAGGCCTACAATGAGCAGTTCTTC
TRBJ2-1,TRBD2,TRBV27,once,CASSPRTSGSNNEQFF,TGTGCCAGCAGTCCTCGGACTAGCGGGAGTAACAATGAGCAGTTCTTC
TRBJ2-7,TRBD2,TRBV27,-,CASSFVGTRGYEQYF,TGTGCCAGCAGTTTTGTTGGGACTAGGGGCTACGAGCAGTACTTC
TRBJ1-1,-,TRBV10-3,-,CAISEAGNTEAFF,TGTGCCATCAGTGAGGCCGGTAACACTGAAGCTTTCTTT
TRBJ2-5,-,TRBV15,-,CATSRDLGLGETQYF,TGTGCCACCAGCAGAGATTTGGGGCTCGGGGAGACCCAGTACTTC
TRBJ2-1,TRBD1,TRBV2,-,CASPRVNGTGNEQFF,TGTGCCAGCCCCCGCGTGAACGGGACAGGCAATGAGCAGTTCTTC
TRBJ2-7,TRBD2,TRBV27,-,CASSPGTSGTIVAYEQYF,TGTGCCAGCAGTCCCGGGACTAGCGGGACTATAGTGGCCTACGAGCAGTACTTC
TRBJ2-7,-,TRBV7-2,-,CASSFERYEQYF,TGTGCCAGCAGCTTTGAACGCTACGAGCAGTACTTC
TRBJ2-1,-,TRBV27,few,CASSLSSGVTEQFF,TGTGCCAGCAGTTTATCGTCAGGGGTCACTGAGCAGTTCTTC
TRBJ2-2,TRBD2,TRBV30,-,CAWSSTSWGELFF,TGTGCCTGGAGTTCGACTAGCTGGGGGGAGCTGTTTTTT
TRBJ2-5,-,TRBV7-9,-,CASSLIYRETQYF,TGTGCCAGCAGCTTAATCTACAGAGAGACCCAGTACTTC
TRBJ1-4,-,TRBV7-8,-,CASSRMGETNEKLFF,TGTGCCAGCAGCCGAATGGGGGAAACTAATGAAAAACTGTTTTTT
TRBJ1-1,TRBD1,TRBV27,-,CASRTGGTEAFF,TGTGCCAGCAGGACAGGGGGCACTGAAGCTTTCTTT
TRBJ2-7,TRBD1,TRBV9,-,CASSRTGGAYEQYF,TGTGCCAGCAGCAGGACAGGGGGCGCGTACGAGCAGTACTTC
TRBJ1-2,-,TRBV7-8,-,CASSLGLRNYGYTF,TGTGCCAGCAGCCTCGGGTTAAGGAACTATGGCTACACCTTC
TRBJ2-2,TRBD2,TRBV28,-,CASTGRANTGELFF,TGTGCCAGCACAGGGAGGGCGAACACCGGGGAGCTGTTTTTT
TRBJ1-1,-,TRBV6-5,-,CASSYYPQGGFREAFF,TGTGCCAGCAGTTACTATCCCCAGGGAGGCTTTCGTGAAGCTTTCTTT
TRBJ2-6,-,TRBV28,-,CASSWGGPSGANVLTF,TGTGCCAGCAGTTGGGGGGGGCCCTCTGGGGCCAACGTCCTGACTTTC
TRBJ2-1,-,TRBV19,once,CASTLMAGLYNEQFF,TGTGCCAGTACCCTTATGGCGGGACTCTACAATGAGCAGTTCTTC
TRBJ2-2,TRBD1,TRBV4-1,-,CASSQDGQGVTGELFF,TGCGCCAGCAGCCAAGACGGGCAGGGGGTTACCGGGGAGCTGTTTTTT
TRBJ1-4,-,TRBV29-1,once,CSVGGGANEKLFF,TGCAGCGTTGGCGGGGGAGCTAATGAAAAACTGTTTTTT
TRBJ2-1,TRBD2,TRBV19,few,CASRTTSGDTYYNEQFF,TGTGCCAGTAGGACGACTAGCGGGGATACTTATTACAATGAGCAGTTCTTC
TRBJ1-2,-,TRBV28,once,CASSLFKGHGYTF,TGTGCCAGCAGTTTATTTAAGGGTCATGGCTACACCTTC
TRBJ2-7,-,TRBV27,-,CASSRTLASLVYEQYF,TGTGCCAGCAGTCGCACTCTAGCGTCCCTAGTTTACGAGCAGTACTTC
TRBJ2-2,TRBD1,TRBV6-1,-,CASILDRGDTGELFF,TGTGCCAGCATCTTAGACAGGGGGGACACCGGGGAGCTGTTTTTT
TRBJ2-7,-,TRBV5-4,-,CASPGRGLTYEQYF,TGTGCCAGCCCTGGGAGGGGGCTTACCTACGAGCAGTACTTC
TRBJ2-7,-,TRBV9,-,CASSVSSSYEQYF,TGTGCCAGCAGCGTATCTAGCAGTTACGAGCAGTACTTC